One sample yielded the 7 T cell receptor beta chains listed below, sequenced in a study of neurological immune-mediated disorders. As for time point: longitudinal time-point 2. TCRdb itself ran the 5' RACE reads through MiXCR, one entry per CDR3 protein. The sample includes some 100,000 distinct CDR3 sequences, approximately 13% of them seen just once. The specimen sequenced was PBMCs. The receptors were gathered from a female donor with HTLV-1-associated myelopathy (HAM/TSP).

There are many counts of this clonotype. The CDR3 loop is CASSFQETQYF. The CDR3 DNA reads as TGCGCCAGCAGCTTCCAAGAGACCCAGTACTTC. This rearrangement joins TRBV5-1 to TRBJ2-5; D is unclear. Germline V gene data show CDR1 as SGHRS and CDR2 as YFSETQ. The CDR3 runs 11 residues. V was cut by 2 bases and J by 1 base, with 0 bases left in between.

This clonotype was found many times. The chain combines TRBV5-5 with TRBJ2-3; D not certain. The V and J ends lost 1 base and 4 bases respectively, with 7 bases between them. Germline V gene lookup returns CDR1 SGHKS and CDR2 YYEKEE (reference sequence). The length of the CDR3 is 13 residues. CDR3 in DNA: TGTGCCAGCAGCTTGCAGATTTCAGATACGCAGTATTTT. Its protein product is CASSLQISDTQYF. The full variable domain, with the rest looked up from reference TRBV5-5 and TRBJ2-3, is DAGVTQSPTHLIKTRGQQVTLRCSPISGHKSVSWYQQVLGQGPQFIFQYYEKEERGRGNFPDRFSARQFPNYSSELNVNALLLGDSALYLCASSLQISDTQYFGPGTRLTVL.

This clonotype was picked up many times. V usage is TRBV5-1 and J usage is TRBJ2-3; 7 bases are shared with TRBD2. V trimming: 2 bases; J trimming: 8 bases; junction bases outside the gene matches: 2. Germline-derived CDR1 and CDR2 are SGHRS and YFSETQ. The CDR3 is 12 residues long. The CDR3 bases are TGCGCCAGCAGCTTAGGGGAGGGTACGCAGTATTTT. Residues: CASSLGEGTQYF.

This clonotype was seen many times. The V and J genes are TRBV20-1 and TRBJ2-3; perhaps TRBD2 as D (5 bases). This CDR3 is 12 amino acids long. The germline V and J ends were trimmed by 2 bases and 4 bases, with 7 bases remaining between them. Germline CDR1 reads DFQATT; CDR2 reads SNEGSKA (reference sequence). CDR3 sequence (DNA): TGCAGTGCTAGACAGGACTCAGATACGCAGTATTTT. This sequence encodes CSARQDSDTQYF.

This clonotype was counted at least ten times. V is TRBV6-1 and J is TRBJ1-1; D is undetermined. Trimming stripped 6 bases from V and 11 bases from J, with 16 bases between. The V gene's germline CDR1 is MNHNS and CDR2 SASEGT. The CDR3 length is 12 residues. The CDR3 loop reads CASRPDLLRAFF. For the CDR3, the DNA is TGTGCCAGCAGACCGGACCTTCTGAGGGCTTTCTTT.

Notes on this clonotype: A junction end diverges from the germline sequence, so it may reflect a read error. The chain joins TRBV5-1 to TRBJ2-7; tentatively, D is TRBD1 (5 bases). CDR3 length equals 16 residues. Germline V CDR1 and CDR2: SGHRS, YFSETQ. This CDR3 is CASNLGGQSKANEQYF. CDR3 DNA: TGCGCCAGCAACTTGGGTGGACAATCTAAGGCCAACGAGCAGTACTTC.

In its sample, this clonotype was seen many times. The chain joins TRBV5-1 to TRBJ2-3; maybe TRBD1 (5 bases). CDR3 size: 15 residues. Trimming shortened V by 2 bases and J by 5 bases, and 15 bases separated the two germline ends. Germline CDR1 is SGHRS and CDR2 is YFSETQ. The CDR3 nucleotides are TGCGCCAGCAGCTTCCGTCCTAACACAGGAGATACGCAGTATTTT. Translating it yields CASSFRPNTGDTQYF.